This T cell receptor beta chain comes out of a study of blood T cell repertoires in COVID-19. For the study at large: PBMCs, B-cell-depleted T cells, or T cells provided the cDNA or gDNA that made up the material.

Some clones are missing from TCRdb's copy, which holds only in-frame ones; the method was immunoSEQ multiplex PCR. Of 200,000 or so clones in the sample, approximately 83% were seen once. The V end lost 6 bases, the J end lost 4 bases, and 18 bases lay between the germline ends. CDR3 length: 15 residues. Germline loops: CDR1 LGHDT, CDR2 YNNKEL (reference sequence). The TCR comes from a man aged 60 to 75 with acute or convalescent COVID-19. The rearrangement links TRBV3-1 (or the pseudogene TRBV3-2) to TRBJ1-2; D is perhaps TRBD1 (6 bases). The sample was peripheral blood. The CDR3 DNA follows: TGTGCCAGCAGGTTGTCAGGGGACCCACTCTATGGCTACACCTTC. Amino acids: CASRLSGDPLYGYTF.